This T cell receptor (beta chain) is drawn from a study of cytomegalovirus exposure and HLA in healthy donors. Both 60 Vbeta primers and 13 Jbeta primers went into the PCR. Produced via immunoSEQ multiplex PCR; TCRdb's table is partial and in-frame only. The sample includes some 120,000 clones, 81% of them seen just once. This CDR3 comprises 15 residues. Germline lookup yields CDR1 SGHTA and CDR2 FQGNSA. The trim removed 5 bases at V and 4 bases at J, leaving 5 bases unmatched. The gene calls are TRBV7-2 and TRBJ2-6; 7 bases align to TRBD2. Sequencing was carried out using PBMCs. This clonotype was obtained from a woman in her thirties in good health and CMV-seronegative. The CDR3 DNA follows: TGTGCCAGCAGCCCGGGGGGACCGGGGGCCAACGTCCTGACTTTC. This encodes CASSPGGPGANVLTF.